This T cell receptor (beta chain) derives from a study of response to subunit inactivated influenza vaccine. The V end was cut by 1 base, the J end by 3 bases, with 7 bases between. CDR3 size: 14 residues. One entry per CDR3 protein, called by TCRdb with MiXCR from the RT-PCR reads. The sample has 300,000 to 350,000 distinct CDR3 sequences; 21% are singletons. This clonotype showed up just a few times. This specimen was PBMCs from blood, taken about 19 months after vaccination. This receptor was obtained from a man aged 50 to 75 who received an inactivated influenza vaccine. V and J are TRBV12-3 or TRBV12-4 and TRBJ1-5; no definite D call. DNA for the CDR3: TGTGCCAGCAGTTTAGGGGTAGACAATCAGCCCCAGCATTTT. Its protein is CASSLGVDNQPQHF.